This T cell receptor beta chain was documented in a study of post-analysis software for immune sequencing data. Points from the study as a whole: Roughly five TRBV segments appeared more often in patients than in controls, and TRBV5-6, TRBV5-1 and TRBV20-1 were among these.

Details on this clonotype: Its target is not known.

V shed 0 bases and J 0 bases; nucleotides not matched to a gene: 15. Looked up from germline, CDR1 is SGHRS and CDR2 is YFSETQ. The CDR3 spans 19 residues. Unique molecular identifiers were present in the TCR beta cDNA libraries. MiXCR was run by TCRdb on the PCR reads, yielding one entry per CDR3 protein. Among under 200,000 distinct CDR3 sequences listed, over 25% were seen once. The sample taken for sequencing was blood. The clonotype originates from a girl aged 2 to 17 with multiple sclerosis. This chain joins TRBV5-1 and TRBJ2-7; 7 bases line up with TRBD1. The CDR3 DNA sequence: TGCGCCAGCAGCTTGGCCAGGGCAGGGGGAAAGATAAGCTCCTACGAGCAGTACTTC. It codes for CASSLARAGGKISSYEQYF.